One and the same sample provided the 9 T cell receptor beta chains below, sequenced in a study of T-cell memory formation after mild COVID-19. From the 5' RACE reads, TCRdb called clonotypes with MiXCR, one entry per CDR3 protein. The sample records roughly 250,000 distinct CDR3 sequences, 16% being singletons. The specimen was PBMCs or a T cell subset sorted from them (not recorded which). The receptors were sampled from a man aged 18 to 30 who had mild COVID-19 (a few samples of this study predate the infection). Cell type and time point are not known.

The V call is TRBV12-3 or TRBV12-4, the J call TRBJ1-1, with D maybe TRBD1 (5 bases). The CDR3 sequence is 14 residues long. Trimming removed 3 bases at V and 4 bases at J, with 12 bases between. CDR3 region: CASSLARESTEAFF. The DNA for the CDR3 is TGTGCCAGCAGTTTGGCCAGGGAGAGCACTGAAGCTTTCTTT.

Only a few counts were recorded for this clonotype. The genes are TRBV5-7 and TRBJ2-5, with D tentatively TRBD1 (5 bases). TRBV5-7 falls under the ORF class, with uncertain function. CDR3 size: 15 residues. V dropped 3 bases and J dropped 3 bases, with 15 bases sitting between them. The CDR3 sequence: CASSWGRALEETQYF. The CDR3 DNA reads as TGTGCCAGCAGCTGGGGCCGGGCCCTCGAAGAGACCCAGTACTTC.

The chain recombines TRBV2 with TRBJ1-2; possible D gene TRBD1, 6 bases. Trimming left V 2 bases short and J 0 bases short, with 13 bases between. This CDR3 is built from 16 residues. From germline, CDR1 is SNHLY and CDR2 FYNNEI. Here the CDR3 reads CASSEWRGGPNYGYTF. The CDR3 DNA follows: TGTGCCAGCAGTGAATGGAGGGGGGGCCCTAACTATGGCTACACCTTC.

This chain links TRBV7-2 with TRBJ1-1, with 10 bases matching TRBD1. The CDR3 extends over 14 amino acids. Germline loops: CDR1 SGHTA, CDR2 FQGNSA. J lost 7 bases, V lost 7 bases, and 9 bases had no gene match. The CDR3 nucleotides are TGTGCCAGCACCTATAGGGACAGGGGCCGTGAAGCTTTCTTT. It yields the protein CASTYRDRGREAFF. Supplemented by reference TRBV7-2 and TRBJ1-1, the full variable domain reads GAGVSQSPSNKVTEKGKDVELRCDPISGHTALYWYRQSLGQGLEFLIYFQGNSAPDKSGLPSDRFSAERTGGSVSTLTIQRTQQEDSAVYLCASTYRDRGREAFFGQGTRLTVV.

The chain couples TRBV12-3 or TRBV12-4 to TRBJ2-7, with a weak D call TRBD2 (7 bases). V was clipped by 8 bases and J by 6 bases, with 20 bases between them. The CDR3 spans 14 residues. Here the CDR3 DNA reads TGTGCCAGCCGACGGGGGGCCCAAAGGGGCGAGCAGTACTTC. Translation: CASRRGAQRGEQYF.

This clonotype was found a few times. The V call is TRBV28, the J call TRBJ1-2, with 7 bases matching TRBD1. Germline V gene data show CDR1 as MDHEN and CDR2 as SYDVKM. This CDR3 has 13 amino acids. V lost 5 bases to trimming and J lost 4 bases; unmatched junction nucleotides: 4. This CDR3 is CASSPDRVYGYTF. The CDR3 DNA reads TGTGCCAGCAGTCCCGACAGGGTCTATGGCTACACCTTC.

This clonotype has more than one count but fewer than ten. The chain couples TRBV5-4 to TRBJ2-5, with TRBD1 as a possible D gene (6 bases). This CDR3 has 14 amino acids. Germline CDR1 is SGHNT and CDR2 is YYREEE (reference sequence). With 3 bases removed from V and 2 bases from J, the gap between germline ends came to 11 bases. The CDR3 bases are TGTGCCAGCAGCTACCTGACAGGTCAAGAGACCCAGTACTTC. Translating it yields CASSYLTGQETQYF.

The rearrangement links TRBV4-3 to TRBJ1-5; 7 bases line up with TRBD1. The CDR3 extends over 15 amino acids. Germline V gene data show CDR1 as LGHNA and CDR2 as YSLEER. V lost 0 bases to trimming and J lost 5 bases; unmatched junction nucleotides: 4. CDR3: CASSQESGGYQPQHF. CDR3 coding DNA: TGCGCCAGCAGCCAAGAGTCAGGGGGTTATCAGCCCCAGCATTTT.

There are many counts of this clonotype. The rearrangement uses TRBV7-2 and TRBJ2-2, with D hard to call. Germline values: CDR1 SGHTA, CDR2 FQGNSA. With 4 bases removed from V and 0 bases from J, the gap between germline ends came to 9 bases. There are 15 residues in the CDR3. The CDR3 DNA reads TGTGCCAGCAGCTGGACGCTTACGAACACCGGGGAGCTGTTTTTT. Translating it yields CASSWTLTNTGELFF.